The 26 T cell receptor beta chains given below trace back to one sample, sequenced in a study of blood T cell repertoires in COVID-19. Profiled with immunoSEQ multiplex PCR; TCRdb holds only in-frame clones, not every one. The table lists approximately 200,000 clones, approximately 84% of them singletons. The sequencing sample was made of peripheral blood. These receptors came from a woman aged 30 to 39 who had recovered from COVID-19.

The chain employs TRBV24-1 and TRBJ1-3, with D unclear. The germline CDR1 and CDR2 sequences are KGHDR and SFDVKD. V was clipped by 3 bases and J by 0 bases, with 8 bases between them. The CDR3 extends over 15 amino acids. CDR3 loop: CATSDIEVSGNTIYF. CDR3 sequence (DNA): TGTGCCACCAGTGATATCGAGGTCTCTGGAAACACCATATATTTT.

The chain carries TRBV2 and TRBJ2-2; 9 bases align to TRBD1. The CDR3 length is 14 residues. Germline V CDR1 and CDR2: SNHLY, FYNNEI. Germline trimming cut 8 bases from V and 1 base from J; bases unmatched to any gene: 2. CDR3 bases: TGTGCCAGCTTGGGACAGGGGAACACCGGGGAGCTGTTTTTT. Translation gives CASLGQGNTGELFF.

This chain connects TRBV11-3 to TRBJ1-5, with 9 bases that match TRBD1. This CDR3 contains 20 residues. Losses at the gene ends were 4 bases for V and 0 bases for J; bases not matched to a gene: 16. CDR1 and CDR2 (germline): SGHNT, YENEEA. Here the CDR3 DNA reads TGTGCCAGCAGCTCCCCATTCAGGGACAGGGATCTTCCTAGCAATCAGCCCCAGCATTTT. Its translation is CASSSPFRDRDLPSNQPQHF.

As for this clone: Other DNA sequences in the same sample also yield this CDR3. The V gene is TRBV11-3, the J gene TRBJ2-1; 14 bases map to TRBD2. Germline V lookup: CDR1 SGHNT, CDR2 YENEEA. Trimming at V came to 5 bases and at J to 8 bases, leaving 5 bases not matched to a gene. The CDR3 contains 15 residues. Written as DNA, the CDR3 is TGTGCCAGCAGCCCTGGGACTAGCGGGAGTGATGAGCAGTTCTTC. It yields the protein CASSPGTSGSDEQFF.

CDR3 sequence reads: CASSFKNTEAFF. The CDR3 DNA is TGTGCCAGCAGCTTCAAGAACACTGAAGCTTTCTTT. J is TRBJ1-1 and V is TRBV7-9; D not certain. The CDR3 has 12 residues. Germline-derived CDR1 and CDR2 are SEHNR and FQNEAQ (reference sequence). Trimming took 3 bases from V and 1 from J, leaving 3 bases between them.

CDR3 DNA sequence: TGTGCCACCAACCTACAGGGGGACACTGAAGCTTTCTTT. Its translation is CATNLQGDTEAFF. The gene calls are TRBV12-1 and TRBJ1-1; the table's D call of TRBD1 was not tested on the DNA. TRBV12-1 is designated a pseudogene. This CDR3 comprises 13 residues.

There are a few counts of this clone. The DNA of the CDR3 is TGTGCCAGCAGGCTGGCGGCCCTATCCTACAATGAGCAGTTCTTC. Translating gives CASRLAALSYNEQFF. The genes are TRBV27 and TRBJ2-1, with D unresolved. The CDR3 runs 15 residues. Trimming cost V 6 bases and J 1 base, with 13 bases left between them. Germline-derived CDR1 and CDR2 are MNHEY and SMNVEV (reference sequence).

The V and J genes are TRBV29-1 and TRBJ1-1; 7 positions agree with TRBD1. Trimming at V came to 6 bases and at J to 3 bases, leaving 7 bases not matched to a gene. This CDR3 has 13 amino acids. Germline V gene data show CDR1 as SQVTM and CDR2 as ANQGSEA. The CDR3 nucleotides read TGCAGCGTGAGCAGGGGGGATTACACTGAAGCTTTCTTT. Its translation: CSVSRGDYTEAFF.

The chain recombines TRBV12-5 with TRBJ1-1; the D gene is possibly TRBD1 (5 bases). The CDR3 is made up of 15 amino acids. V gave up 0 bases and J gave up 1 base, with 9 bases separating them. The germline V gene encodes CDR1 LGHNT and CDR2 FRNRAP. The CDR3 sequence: CASGLVPGGNTEAFF. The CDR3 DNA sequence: TGTGCTAGTGGTTTGGTCCCGGGGGGGAACACTGAAGCTTTCTTT.

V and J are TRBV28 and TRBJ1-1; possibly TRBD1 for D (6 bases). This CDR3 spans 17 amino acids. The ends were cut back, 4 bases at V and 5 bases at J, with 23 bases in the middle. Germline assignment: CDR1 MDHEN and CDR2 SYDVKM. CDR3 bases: TGTGCCAGCAGTTCTTACATCGTACAGGGCCGGAGAACTGAAGCTTTCTTT. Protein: CASSSYIVQGRRTEAFF.

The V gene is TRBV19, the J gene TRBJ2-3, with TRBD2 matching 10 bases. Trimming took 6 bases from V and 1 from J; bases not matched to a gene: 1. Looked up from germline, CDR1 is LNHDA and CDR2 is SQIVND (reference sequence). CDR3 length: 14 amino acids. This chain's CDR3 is CASSGTSGTDTQYF. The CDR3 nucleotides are TGTGCCAGTAGCGGGACTAGCGGCACAGATACGCAGTATTTT.

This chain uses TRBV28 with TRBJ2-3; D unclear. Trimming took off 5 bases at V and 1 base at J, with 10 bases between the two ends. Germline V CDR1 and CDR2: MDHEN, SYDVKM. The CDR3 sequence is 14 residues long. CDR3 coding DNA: TGTGCCAGCAGTCCGGGTCCGGGCACAGATACGCAGTATTTT. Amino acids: CASSPGPGTDTQYF.

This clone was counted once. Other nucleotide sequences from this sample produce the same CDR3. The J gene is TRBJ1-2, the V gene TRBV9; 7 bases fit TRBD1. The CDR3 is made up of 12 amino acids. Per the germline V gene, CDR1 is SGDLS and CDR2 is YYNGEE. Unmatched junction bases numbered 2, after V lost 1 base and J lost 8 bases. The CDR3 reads CASSVNRGGYTF. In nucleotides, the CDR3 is TGTGCCAGCAGCGTAAACAGGGGCGGCTACACCTTC.

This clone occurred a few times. CDR3 sequence (DNA): TGCGCCAGCAGCTCCGGACTCCCGGGGGGCACTGAAGCTTTCTTT. Translating gives CASSSGLPGGTEAFF. The chain carries TRBV5-1 and TRBJ1-1, with a tentative D call TRBD1 (5 bases). The CDR3 extends over 15 amino acids. Germline lookup yields CDR1 SGHRS and CDR2 YFSETQ. V gave up 3 bases and J gave up 4 bases, with 16 bases separating them.

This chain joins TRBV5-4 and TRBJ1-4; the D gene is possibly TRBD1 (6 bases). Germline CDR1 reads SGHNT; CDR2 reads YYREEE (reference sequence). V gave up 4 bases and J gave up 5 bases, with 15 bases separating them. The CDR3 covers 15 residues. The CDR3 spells CASSTGGGRNEKLFF. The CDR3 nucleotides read TGTGCCAGCAGCACCGGCGGGGGCAGAAATGAAAAACTGTTTTTT.

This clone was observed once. CDR3 in DNA: TGTGCCAGCAGCTTTTACGGGGGGGCGGCAGAGACCCAGTACTTC. Its protein is CASSFYGGAAETQYF. The V and J genes are TRBV5-6 and TRBJ2-5; 8 bases are a match to TRBD2. Trimming cost V 2 bases and J 4 bases; bases outside gene matches: 7. The germline V gene has CDR1 SGHDT and CDR2 YYEEEE. This CDR3 contains 15 residues.

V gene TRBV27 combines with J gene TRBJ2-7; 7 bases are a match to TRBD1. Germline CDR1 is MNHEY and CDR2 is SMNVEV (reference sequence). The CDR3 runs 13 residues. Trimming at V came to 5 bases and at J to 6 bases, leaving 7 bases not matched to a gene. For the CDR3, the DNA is TGTGCCAGCAGTCTATACCGACAGGGCGAGCAGTACTTC. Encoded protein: CASSLYRQGEQYF.

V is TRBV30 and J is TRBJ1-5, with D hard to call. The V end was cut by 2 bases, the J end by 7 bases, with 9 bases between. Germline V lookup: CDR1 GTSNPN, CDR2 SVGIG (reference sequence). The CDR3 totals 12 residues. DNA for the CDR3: TGTGCCTGGAGTTCAGGAGGCCAGCCCCAGCATTTT. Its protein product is CAWSSGGQPQHF.

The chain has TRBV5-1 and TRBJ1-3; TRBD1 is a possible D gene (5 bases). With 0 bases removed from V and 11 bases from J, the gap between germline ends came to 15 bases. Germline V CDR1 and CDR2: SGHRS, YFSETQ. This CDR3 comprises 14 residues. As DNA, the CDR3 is TGCGCCAGCAGCTTGGGTTCAGGGAGGGATGCCATATATTTT. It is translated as CASSLGSGRDAIYF.

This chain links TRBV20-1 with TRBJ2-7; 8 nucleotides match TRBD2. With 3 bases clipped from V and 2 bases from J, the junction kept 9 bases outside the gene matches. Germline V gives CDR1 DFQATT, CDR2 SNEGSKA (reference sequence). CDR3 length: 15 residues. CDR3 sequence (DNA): TGCAGTGCTAGTATCCCAGCGGGAGTCACCTACGAGCAGTACTTC. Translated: CSASIPAGVTYEQYF.

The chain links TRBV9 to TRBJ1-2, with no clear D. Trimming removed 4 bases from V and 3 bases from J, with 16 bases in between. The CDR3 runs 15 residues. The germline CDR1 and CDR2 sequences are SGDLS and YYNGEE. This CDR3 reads CASSPRPAGHYGYTF. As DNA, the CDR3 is TGTGCCAGCAGCCCCCGACCCGCAGGCCACTATGGCTACACCTTC.

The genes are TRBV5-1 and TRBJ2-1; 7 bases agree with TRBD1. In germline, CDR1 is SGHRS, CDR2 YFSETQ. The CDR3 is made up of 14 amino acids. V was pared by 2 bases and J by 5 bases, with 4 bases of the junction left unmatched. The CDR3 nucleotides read TGCGCCAGCAGCTTTGGGACAGAGAACAATGAGCAGTTCTTC. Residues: CASSFGTENNEQFF. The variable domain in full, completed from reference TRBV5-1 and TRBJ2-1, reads KAGVTQTPRYLIKTRGQQVTLSCSPISGHRSVSWYQQTPGQGLQFLFEYFSETQRNKGNFPGRFSGRQFSNSRSEMNVSTLELGDSALYLCASSFGTENNEQFFGPGTRLTVL.

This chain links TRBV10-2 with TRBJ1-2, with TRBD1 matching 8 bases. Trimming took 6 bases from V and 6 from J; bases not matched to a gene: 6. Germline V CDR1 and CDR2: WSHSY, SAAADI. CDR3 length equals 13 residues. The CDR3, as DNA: TGCGCCAGCAGCGGGACAGGTCAGGATGGCTACACCTTC. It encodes CASSGTGQDGYTF.

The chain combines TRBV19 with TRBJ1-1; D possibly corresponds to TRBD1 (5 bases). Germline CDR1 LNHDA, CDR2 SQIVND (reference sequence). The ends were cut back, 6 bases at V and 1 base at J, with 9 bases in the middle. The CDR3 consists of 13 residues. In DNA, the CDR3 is TGTGCCAGTAGAGTCGGGGGGAACACTGAAGCTTTCTTT. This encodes CASRVGGNTEAFF. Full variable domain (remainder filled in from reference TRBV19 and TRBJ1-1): DGGITQSPKYLFRKEGQNVTLSCEQNLNHDAMYWYRQDPGQGLRLIYYSQIVNDFQKGDIAEGYSVSREKKESFPLTVTSAQKNPTAFYLCASRVGGNTEAFFGQGTRLTVV.

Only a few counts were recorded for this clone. This chain's CDR3 is CASSERGSGSGTGELFF. The CDR3 region has the DNA TGTGCCAGCAGCGAGAGGGGGAGCGGGAGCGGCACCGGGGAGCTGTTTTTT. V usage is TRBV9 and J usage is TRBJ2-2; 8 bases align to TRBD2. J was trimmed by 4 bases and V by 3 bases; bases with no gene match: 11. This CDR3 is built from 17 residues. Germline CDR1 reads SGDLS; CDR2 reads YYNGEE.

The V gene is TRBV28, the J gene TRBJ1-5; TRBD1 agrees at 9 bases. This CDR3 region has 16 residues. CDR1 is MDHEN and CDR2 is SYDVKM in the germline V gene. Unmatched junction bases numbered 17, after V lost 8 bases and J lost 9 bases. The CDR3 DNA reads TGTGCCAGCCCGCCGGCGGGACAGGGACTGCGATGGCCCCAGCATTTT. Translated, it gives CASPPAGQGLRWPQHF.